The 25 T cell receptor beta chains listed next were all sequenced from one sample in a study of post-analysis software for immune sequencing data. For these TCRs, the target antigens are not known. Unique molecular identifiers were carried by the TCR beta cDNA libraries. MiXCR was run by TCRdb on the PCR reads, yielding one entry per CDR3 protein. This repertoire shows 650,000 to 850,000 distinct CDR3 sequences, about 45% found once; its top ten account for roughly 4.9%. Study-level points and caveats: Patients carried a handful of TRBV segments more frequently than controls did, and TRBV5-6, TRBV5-1 and TRBV20-1 were among them.

The sequenced material came from blood. The receptors stem from a girl aged 10 to 17 with multiple sclerosis.

V and J are TRBV6-1 and TRBJ2-1, with TRBD2 matching over 12 bases. Germline CDR1 MNHNS, CDR2 SASEGT. The CDR3 has 21 amino acids. The ends lost 5 bases at V and 5 bases at J; junction bases unmatched: 22. The DNA of the CDR3 is TGTGCCAGCAGTCCTTTGTATCCTAGCGGGAGGGCCACTGGGGTAAACAATGAGCAGTTCTTC. Protein sequence: CASSPLYPSGRATGVNNEQFF.

The gene calls are TRBV11-2 and TRBJ1-3; unclear D gene. The V gene lost 6 bases and the J gene lost 3 bases, with 18 bases spanning the gap. Germline-derived CDR1 and CDR2 are SGHAT and FQNNGV. This CDR3 contains 16 residues. As DNA, the CDR3 is TGTGCCAGCAGTCTCCGGGCACGGTCCATTGGAAACACCATATATTTT. Encoded protein: CASSLRARSIGNTIYF. The entire variable domain, with the rest obtained from reference TRBV11-2 and TRBJ1-3, is as follows: EAGVAQSPRYKIIEKRQSVAFWCNPISGHATLYWYQQILGQGPKLLIQFQNNGVVDDSQLPKDRFSAERLKGVDSTLKIQPAKLEDSAVYLCASSLRARSIGNTIYFGEGSWLTVV.

Only a few counts were recorded for this clonotype. The chain recombines TRBV25-1 with TRBJ2-5, with TRBD1 identical over 8 bases. CDR3 length: 15 residues. In germline, CDR1 is MGHDK, CDR2 SYGVNS. The V segment lost 6 bases and the J segment 5 bases; nucleotides outside the gene matches: 11. The CDR3 nucleotides read TGTGCCAGCAGCCGGGCGACAGGGGAGGTGGAGACCCAGTACTTC. Translated: CASSRATGEVETQYF.

This clonotype was counted a few times. V gene TRBV6-5 combines with J gene TRBJ2-7; 9 nucleotides line up with TRBD2. Germline V gene lookup returns CDR1 MNHEY and CDR2 SVGAGI. V lost 6 bases to trimming and J lost 1 base; unmatched junction nucleotides: 4. The CDR3 has 14 residues. DNA of the CDR3: TGTGCCAGCAGACCAGGACTAGCGTCCTACGAGCAGTACTTC. It yields the protein CASRPGLASYEQYF.

V usage is TRBV12-3 or TRBV12-4 and J usage is TRBJ2-1; D uncertain. CDR3 length equals 16 residues. Trimming stripped 3 bases from V and 0 bases from J, with 12 bases between. The CDR3 DNA sequence: TGTGCCAGCAGTTTGCGGCTTACCGACTCCTACAATGAGCAGTTCTTC. Its translation: CASSLRLTDSYNEQFF.

The gene calls are TRBV10-3 and TRBJ2-7, with a possible D match to TRBD1 (6 bases). The germline V and J ends were trimmed by 6 bases and 3 bases, with 9 bases remaining between them. Germline assignment: CDR1 ENHRY and CDR2 SYGVKD. The CDR3 length is 12 residues. For the CDR3, the DNA is TGTGCCATCAGACAGGGAAACTACGAGCAGTACTTC. Protein sequence: CAIRQGNYEQYF.

The chain recombines TRBV28 with TRBJ2-5, with D perhaps given as TRBD1 or TRBD2 (5 bases each). V was cut by 4 bases and J by 1 base, with 13 bases left in between. Germline V lookup: CDR1 MDHEN, CDR2 SYDVKM. The CDR3 runs 15 residues. The CDR3 DNA reads as TGTGCCAGCAGTTCCCCCTGGGGGATCCAAGAGACCCAGTACTTC. Translating gives CASSSPWGIQETQYF.

The rearrangement uses TRBV20-1 and TRBJ2-7, with 7 bases aligning to TRBD2. J gave up 0 bases and V 0 bases, and 14 bases lay outside the gene matches. Germline loops: CDR1 DFQATT, CDR2 SNEGSKA (reference sequence). This CDR3 is built from 18 residues. CDR3 loop: CSAREVSSGKGSSYEQYF. CDR3 nucleotides: TGCAGTGCTAGAGAGGTATCTAGCGGCAAGGGGAGCTCCTACGAGCAGTACTTC.

V gene TRBV6-5 combines with J gene TRBJ2-7, with 7 bases identical to TRBD1. Germline V gene data show CDR1 as MNHEY and CDR2 as SVGAGI. Unmatched junction bases numbered 8, after V lost 1 base and J lost 2 bases. This CDR3 contains 16 residues. CDR3 DNA sequence: TGTGCCAGCAGTTACTACTTAGGGGACAGACCCTACGAGCAGTACTTC. It codes for CASSYYLGDRPYEQYF.

This rearrangement joins TRBV5-1 to TRBJ2-1; D may be TRBD2 (5 bases). Germline CDR1 reads SGHRS; CDR2 reads YFSETQ. The CDR3 is 17 amino acids. Trimming removed 0 bases from V and 0 bases from J, with 13 bases in between. CDR3 protein: CASSLDRRRSSYNEQFF. The DNA of the CDR3 is TGCGCCAGCAGCTTGGATCGGCGGAGGAGCTCCTACAATGAGCAGTTCTTC.

The CDR3 sequence is CASSTGLGQPQHF. Written as DNA, the CDR3 is TGTGCCAGCAGTACAGGACTAGGGCAGCCCCAGCATTTT. This chain links TRBV7-9 with TRBJ1-5; D might be TRBD1 (5 bases). Trimming took 6 bases from V and 7 from J, leaving 13 bases between them. This CDR3 contains 13 residues. Germline CDR1 and CDR2: SEHNR and FQNEAQ (reference sequence).

The chain's CDR3 is CASSSIAGVNTEAFF. Written as DNA, the CDR3 is TGTGCCAGCAGTTCCATCGCAGGGGTGAACACTGAAGCTTTCTTT. This rearrangement joins TRBV12-3 or TRBV12-4 to TRBJ1-1; perhaps TRBD1 as D (6 bases). V lost 4 bases and J 0 bases, leaving 12 bases between the germline ends. This CDR3 has 15 amino acids.

The chain combines TRBV7-8 with TRBJ2-1; TRBD1 agrees at 12 bases. The V and J ends lost 3 bases and 5 bases, in that order; junction bases with no gene match: 5. Germline V CDR1 and CDR2: SGHVS, FQNEAQ. This CDR3 region has 16 residues. This chain's CDR3 is CASSFNRDRGHNEQFF. CDR3 DNA sequence: TGTGCCAGCAGCTTCAACCGGGACAGGGGGCACAATGAGCAGTTCTTC. The whole variable domain, filled in from reference TRBV7-8 and TRBJ2-1, reads GAGVSQSPRYKVAKRGQDVALRCDPISGHVSLFWYQQALGQGPEFLTYFQNEAQLDKSGLPSDRFFAERPEGSVSTLKIQRTQQEDSAVYLCASSFNRDRGHNEQFFGPGTRLTVL.

This clonotype was picked up a small number of times. Being one base from a much bigger clone, this may be a read error. The V gene is TRBV5-1, the J gene TRBJ2-7; TRBD1 agrees at 10 bases. This CDR3 spans 16 amino acids. Germline V gives CDR1 SGHRS, CDR2 YFSETQ. V shed 6 bases and J 2 bases; nucleotides not matched to a gene: 11. CDR3 sequence: CASNSWWGQGTYEQYF. The CDR3 DNA reads TGCGCCAGCAACTCGTGGTGGGGACAGGGGACCTACGAGCAGTACTTC.

V usage is TRBV11-2 and J usage is TRBJ2-1; 7 positions agree with TRBD2. The CDR3 totals 15 residues. Germline trimming cut 3 bases from V and 6 bases from J; bases unmatched to any gene: 8. Germline CDR1 SGHAT, CDR2 FQNNGV. This CDR3 is CASSLLGGSPNEQFF. The CDR3 DNA reads as TGTGCCAGCAGCTTGTTGGGCGGGAGTCCCAATGAGCAGTTCTTC.

In this sample, this clonotype turned up once. V usage is TRBV4-3 and J usage is TRBJ2-3; 9 bases are shared with TRBD2. The CDR3 covers 18 residues. V lost 0 bases, J lost 2 bases, and 9 bases stayed unmatched. Germline CDR1 reads LGHNA; CDR2 reads YSLEER. The DNA of the CDR3 is TGCGCCAGCAGCCAAGATAGGGCGGGAGGGCCGTCCACAGATACGCAGTATTTT. Amino acids: CASSQDRAGGPSTDTQYF.

This rearrangement joins TRBV2 to TRBJ1-2; D ambiguous. CDR3 length: 14 residues. The germline V gene encodes CDR1 SNHLY and CDR2 FYNNEI. The V end was cut by 3 bases, the J end by 4 bases, with 12 bases between. In nucleotides, the CDR3 is TGTGCCAGCAGTGACACCAGAAAGTTCTATGGCTACACCTTC. Its protein product is CASSDTRKFYGYTF.

The genes are TRBV5-1 and TRBJ2-5; perhaps TRBD2 as D (5 bases). The DNA end is a closer match to TRBJ2-7, so the J assignment may be wrong. Germline V lookup: CDR1 SGHRS, CDR2 YFSETQ. CDR3 length: 13 residues. The CDR3 DNA sequence: TGCGCCAGCAGCCCCTACGGGATCCACGAGCAGTACTTC. Amino acids: CASSPYGIHEQYF.

The V and J genes are TRBV27 and TRBJ2-5; a weak D match, TRBD2 (6 bases). Germline loops: CDR1 MNHEY, CDR2 SMNVEV (reference sequence). The CDR3 sequence is 13 residues long. With 8 bases removed from V and 11 bases from J, the gap between germline ends came to 21 bases. The CDR3 protein is CASGAGTLGEQYF. The CDR3 DNA reads TGTGCCAGCGGGGCGGGGACCTTGGGGGAGCAGTACTTC.

V is TRBV20-1 and J is TRBJ2-1; D uncertain. The germline V gene encodes CDR1 DFQATT and CDR2 SNEGSKA (reference sequence). The germline V and J ends were trimmed by 3 bases and 7 bases, with 7 bases remaining between them. The CDR3 sequence is 11 residues long. CDR3 in DNA: TGCAGTGCTAGTGACGGGAATGAGCAGTTCTTC. Translated, it gives CSASDGNEQFF.

This chain uses TRBV20-1 with TRBJ2-1; no firm D call. V dropped 4 bases and J dropped 1 base, with 11 bases sitting between them. The CDR3 totals 14 residues. From germline, CDR1 is DFQATT and CDR2 SNEGSKA (reference sequence). Here the CDR3 reads CSATIPLSYNEQFF. The CDR3 DNA reads TGCAGTGCTACAATCCCTCTGTCCTACAATGAGCAGTTCTTC.

The chain couples TRBV20-1 to TRBJ2-1; unclear D gene. Trimming removed 4 bases at V and 4 bases at J, with 11 bases between. CDR1 DFQATT and CDR2 SNEGSKA come from the germline V gene (reference sequence). CDR3 size: 13 residues. The CDR3 loop is CSATGRNYNEQFF. The CDR3 region has the DNA TGCAGTGCTACCGGACGGAATTACAATGAGCAGTTCTTC.

The rearrangement uses TRBV20-1 and TRBJ2-1; 9 bases agree with TRBD2. The germline gives CDR1 DFQATT, CDR2 SNEGSKA (reference sequence). This CDR3 is 14 amino acids long. V lost 6 bases and J lost 6; bases outside the gene matches: 9. CDR3 DNA sequence: TGCAGTGCAGTTGTAGCGGGAGCTCTCAATGAGCAGTTCTTC. Protein: CSAVVAGALNEQFF.

This chain links TRBV29-1 with TRBJ2-1, with 8 positions matching TRBD2. After removal of 1 base from V and 2 bases from J, the junction contained 4 bases not matched to a gene. Germline lookup yields CDR1 SQVTM and CDR2 ANQGSEA. The length of the CDR3 is 15 residues. Here the CDR3 reads CSVEGGRPTYNEQFF. CDR3 sequence (DNA): TGCAGCGTTGAAGGCGGGAGGCCCACCTACAATGAGCAGTTCTTC.

The gene calls are TRBV4-3 and TRBJ2-7; D might be TRBD2 (6 bases). The V gene lost 1 base and the J gene lost 2 bases, with 9 bases spanning the gap. Germline values: CDR1 LGHNA, CDR2 YSLEER. The length of the CDR3 is 14 residues. CDR3 sequence (DNA): TGCGCCAGCAGCCAAGTTAGCGGCGCCTACGAGCAGTACTTC. This translates into CASSQVSGAYEQYF.